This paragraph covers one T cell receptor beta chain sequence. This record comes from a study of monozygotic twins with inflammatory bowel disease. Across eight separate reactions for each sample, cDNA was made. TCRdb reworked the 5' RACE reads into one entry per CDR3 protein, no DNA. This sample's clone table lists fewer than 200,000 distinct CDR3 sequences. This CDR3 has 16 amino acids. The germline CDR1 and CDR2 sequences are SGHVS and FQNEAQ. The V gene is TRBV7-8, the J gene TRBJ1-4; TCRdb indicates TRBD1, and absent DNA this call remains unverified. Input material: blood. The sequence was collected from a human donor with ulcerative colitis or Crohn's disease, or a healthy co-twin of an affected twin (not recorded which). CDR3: CASRLQGRAEYEKLFF.